The rows below give T cell receptor beta chains drawn from one sample of a study of CD8 T cells in acute hepatitis C reinfection. Generated by immunoSEQ multiplex PCR, the TCRdb table keeps only in-frame clones and is missing some. The sample has over 35,000 clones; 80% to 90% are singletons. What was sequenced was naive CD8+ T cells from PBMCs. These receptors were obtained from a man aged 25 to 40 with chronic hepatitis C. CDR3s include the opening cysteine and the closing phenylalanine or tryptophan. Fields, in order: J gene, clone size, D gene, V gene, CDR3 DNA, CDR3 protein. A D gene is named only where the DNA matches it firmly. The size entry is marked missing in some rows and otherwise reads once, few, many or a size class.

>TRBJ2-2|once|-|TRBV11-3
TGTGCCAGCAGCTTCCGCGGCCAGGAGACCGGGGAGCTGTTTTTT
CASSFRGQETGELFF
>TRBJ1-2|-|-|TRBV9
TGTGCCAGCAGCGAGAACAGCTATGGCTACACCTTC
CASSENSYGYTF
>TRBJ2-5|-|-|TRBV7-9
TGTGCCAGCAGCAAGAGACCGCGGGGAGATCAAGAGACCCAGTACTTC
CASSKRPRGDQETQYF
>TRBJ1-1|-|-|TRBV6-1
TGTGCCAGCAGTGACCCAACATGGTATACTGAAGCTTTCTTT
CASSDPTWYTEAFF
>TRBJ2-7|once|-|TRBV4-1
TGCGCCAGCAGCCAAGGCATCTCCTACGAGCAGTACTTC
CASSQGISYEQYF
>TRBJ1-5|-|-|TRBV27
TGTGCCAGCGGGCAATGGGGGCCCCAGCATTTT
CASGQWGPQHF
>TRBJ1-1|-|-|TRBV7-8
TGTGCCAGCAGCTTAGTTACAGGACCGAACACTGAAGCTTTCTTT
CASSLVTGPNTEAFF
>TRBJ2-5|-|-|TRBV9
TGTGCCAGCAGCGTAGGGTCGAGAGGGGAGACCCAGTACTTC
CASSVGSRGETQYF
>TRBJ2-7|-|TRBD1|TRBV11-1
TGTGCCAGCAGCTTGACAGGGGACTACGAGCAGTACTTC
CASSLTGDYEQYF
>TRBJ2-2|once|TRBD2|TRBV7-3
TGTGCCAGCAGCCACGTAGGGTTAGCGGGAGTCGGGGAGCTGTTTTTT
CASSHVGLAGVGELFF
>TRBJ2-7|-|-|TRBV6-5
TGTGCCAGCAGTTACGAGAGTTGGGGGCGCGAGCAGTACTTC
CASSYESWGREQYF
>TRBJ2-7|-|-|TRBV19
TGTGCCAGTACCCCCGGTCAGGGGGGCTACGAGCAGTACTTC
CASTPGQGGYEQYF
>TRBJ2-1|-|-|TRBV5-1
TGCGCCAGCAGCTTGGAGGGATCGAATGAGCAGTTCTTC
CASSLEGSNEQFF
>TRBJ2-4|-|TRBD2|TRBV15
TGTGCCACCAGCAGAGATCCGTGGGAGGGCGGGACTAGCATTGAGTACATTCAGTACTTC
CATSRDPWEGGTSIEYIQYF
>TRBJ2-7|-|-|TRBV4-1
TGCGCCAGCAGCCTGACGGTCTCCTACGAGCAGTACTTC
CASSLTVSYEQYF
>TRBJ2-2|-|TRBD2|TRBV18
TGTGCCAGCTCCGACGGGGGACTAGCGAGGACCGGGGAGCTGTTTTTT
CASSDGGLARTGELFF
>TRBJ1-2|-|-|TRBV9
TGTGCCAGCAGCGTTGGACTAGGCTACACCTTC
CASSVGLGYTF
>TRBJ1-3|-|-|TRBV11-2
TGTGCCAGCAGCTCTTGGGGGAACACCATATATTTT
CASSSWGNTIYF
>TRBJ2-1|-|-|TRBV11-2
TGTGCCAGCAGCTCAACTCCGCAGCATGAGCAGTTCTTC
CASSSTPQHEQFF
>TRBJ1-5|few|-|TRBV7-3
TGTGCCAGCAGCCCCCGCGGGGAGGTTTGGGATCAGCCCCAGCATTTT
CASSPRGEVWDQPQHF
>TRBJ2-1|-|-|TRBV19
TGTGCCAGTAGTAGCGGCCCGGAGGAGTTCTTC
CASSSGPEEFF
>TRBJ1-5|-|-|TRBV7-9
TGTGCCAGCAGCCCCGGACCCCGGGAGCCCCAGCATTTT
CASSPGPREPQHF
>TRBJ2-2|-|-|TRBV29-1
TGCAGCGTTGAAGACACCGGGGAGCTGTTTTTT
CSVEDTGELFF
>TRBJ1-1|-|-|TRBV19
TGTGCCAGTAGTATTGGTCAGGAAGCTTTCTTT
CASSIGQEAFF
>TRBJ2-1|-|TRBD2|TRBV9
TGTGCCAGCAGCGTAGAGTCTAGCGGGATGGCGGAGCAGTTCTTC
CASSVESSGMAEQFF
>TRBJ2-7|-|TRBD1|TRBV4-3
TGCGCCAGCAGCCCCACCGGGACAGGGTGGGATGAGCAGTACTTC
CASSPTGTGWDEQYF
>TRBJ2-1|-|TRBD2|TRBV7-9
TGTGCCAGCAGCTTAGAGAACGTGGGTCGGCGGGAGCTTGAGCAGTTCTTC
CASSLENVGRRELEQFF
>TRBJ2-2|-|TRBD1|TRBV7-6
TGTGCCAGCAGCTTTTTCACAGGGGAACGAAGCGGGGAGCTGTTTTTT
CASSFFTGERSGELFF
>TRBJ1-4|once|-|TRBV5-6
TGTGCCAGCAGCCCGGGACTGGGAATAGGTGAAAAACTGTTTTTT
CASSPGLGIGEKLFF
>TRBJ2-5|-|-|TRBV6-1
TGTGCCAGCAGTGGCCCGCCAGGGGGGGCTGGAGGAGAGACCCAGTACTTC
CASSGPPGGAGGETQYF
>TRBJ1-4|few|-|TRBV30
TGTGCCTGGAGTGGTCAGGGGGAAAAACTGTTTTTT
CAWSGQGEKLFF
>TRBJ1-1|-|-|TRBV6-5
TGTGCCAGCAGTTACCCGGGGGGGGCGAACACTGAAGCTTTCTTT
CASSYPGGANTEAFF
>TRBJ1-1|few|-|TRBV9
TGTGCCAGCAGCTCGGGGGGATTAAACACTGAAGCTTTCTTT
CASSSGGLNTEAFF
>TRBJ1-2|-|TRBD1|TRBV5-1
TGCGCCAGCAGCTTTACTGACAGGGGGCTTAAGGACTATGGCTACACCTTC
CASSFTDRGLKDYGYTF
>TRBJ2-1|-|-|TRBV27
TGTGCCAGCAGTTTAGAGGGAGACGGGTACAATGAGCAGTTCTTC
CASSLEGDGYNEQFF
>TRBJ1-1|-|-|TRBV15
TGTGCCACCAGCAGAGGGGTGGCCTCTGGGAACACTGAAGCTTTCTTT
CATSRGVASGNTEAFF
>TRBJ2-1|once|-|TRBV7-2
TGTGCCAGCAGCTTAGTCGGGAACAGTGAGCAGTTCTTC
CASSLVGNSEQFF
>TRBJ1-2|-|-|TRBV30
TGTGCCTGGAGTAGGGGGGTCGGCGGCTACACCTTC
CAWSRGVGGYTF
>TRBJ2-7|-|-|TRBV5-1
TGCGCCAGCAGCACGTCGGGACGGACTGCCTACGAGCAGTACTTC
CASSTSGRTAYEQYF
>TRBJ1-5|-|TRBD1|TRBV6-1
TGTGCCAGCTACAGGGGAAGGCTTAGCAATCAGCCCCAGCATTTT
CASYRGRLSNQPQHF
>TRBJ2-7|-|-|TRBV6-5
TGTGCCAGCAGTTACTCGAGTTATGGGGGCTACGAGCAGTACTTC
CASSYSSYGGYEQYF
>TRBJ1-1|-|-|TRBV7-2
TGTGCCAGCAGCTTATCCCCCGGGAACACTGAAGCTTTCTTT
CASSLSPGNTEAFF
>TRBJ2-7|-|-|TRBV10-1
TGCGCCAGCAGTCCCGGGGCTGCCTACGAGCAGTACTTC
CASSPGAAYEQYF
>TRBJ1-2|-|-|TRBV7-9
TGTGCCAGCAGCCAGGACACTTCCGGCTACACCTTC
CASSQDTSGYTF
>TRBJ1-2|few|TRBD1|TRBV5-4
TGTGCCAGCAGCCCCGGACAGGGAGGCACTGGCTACACCTTC
CASSPGQGGTGYTF
>TRBJ1-1|-|TRBD1|TRBV2
TGTGCCAGCATTGGAGGGGGCTTCCAAGCTTTCTTT
CASIGGGFQAFF
>TRBJ1-1|-|-|TRBV19
TGTGCCAGTACAGATGGGATGAACACTGAAGCTTTCTTT
CASTDGMNTEAFF
>TRBJ1-3|few|-|TRBV21-1
TGTGCCAGCGCCACCCCTGACAGGGCTGGAAACACCATATATTTT
CASATPDRAGNTIYF
>TRBJ2-3|-|TRBD2|TRBV5-4
TGTGCCAGCAGCTTGAGTCGGGGGGAGACAGATACGCAGTATTTT
CASSLSRGETDTQYF
>TRBJ2-3|once|-|TRBV4-1
TGCGCCACCCGCCAGACGGAGGCGTACTCTAGCACAGATACGCAGTATTTT
CATRQTEAYSSTDTQYF
>TRBJ2-3|-|TRBD2|TRBV19
TGTGCCAGTAGTCTCGGGGAAAGACTAGCGACAGATACGCAGTATTTT
CASSLGERLATDTQYF
>TRBJ2-7|-|-|TRBV7-8
TGTGCCAGCAGCTTAGGCTGGGAGGTTTTCCACGAGCAGTACTTC
CASSLGWEVFHEQYF
>TRBJ1-3|-|-|TRBV7-9
TGTGCCAGCAGCGGACAGATCTCTGGAAACACCATATATTTT
CASSGQISGNTIYF
>TRBJ2-4|-|-|TRBV4-3
TGCGCCAGCAGCCAAGGTGGGAGTAGCGATGACATTCAGTACTTC
CASSQGGSSDDIQYF